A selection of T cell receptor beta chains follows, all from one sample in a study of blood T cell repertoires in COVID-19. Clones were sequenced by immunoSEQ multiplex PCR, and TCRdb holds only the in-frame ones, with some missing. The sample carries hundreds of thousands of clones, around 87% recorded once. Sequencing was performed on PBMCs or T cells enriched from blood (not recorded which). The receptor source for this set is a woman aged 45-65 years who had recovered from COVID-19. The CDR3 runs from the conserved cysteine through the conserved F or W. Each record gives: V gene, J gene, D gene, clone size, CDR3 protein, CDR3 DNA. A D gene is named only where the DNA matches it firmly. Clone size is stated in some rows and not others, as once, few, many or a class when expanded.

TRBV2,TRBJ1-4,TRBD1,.,CASRYGTGADEKLFF,TGTGCCAGCAGATACGGGACAGGGGCGGATGAAAAACTGTTTTTT
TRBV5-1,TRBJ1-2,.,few,CASSLAGQLEGYTF,TGCGCCAGCAGCTTGGCCGGACAGTTAGAAGGCTACACCTTC
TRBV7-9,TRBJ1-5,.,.,CASSLAARGANQPQHF,TGTGCCAGCAGCTTAGCGGCCAGGGGCGCTAATCAGCCCCAGCATTTT
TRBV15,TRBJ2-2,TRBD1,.,CATTTDRANTGELFF,TGTGCCACCACTACGGACAGGGCGAACACCGGGGAGCTGTTTTTT
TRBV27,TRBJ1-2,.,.,CASSSYPSFGYTF,TGTGCCAGCAGTTCCTACCCCTCTTTTGGCTACACCTTC
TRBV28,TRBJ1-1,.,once,CAGGGLTEAFF,TGTGCCGGGGGAGGGTTAACTGAAGCTTTCTTT
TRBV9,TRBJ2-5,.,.,CASSESGRGETQYF,TGTGCCAGCAGCGAGTCGGGAAGAGGAGAGACCCAGTACTTC
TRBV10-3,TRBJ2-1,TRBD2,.,CATLGESGRDEQFF,TGTGCCACCTTGGGCGAAAGCGGGAGGGATGAGCAGTTCTTC
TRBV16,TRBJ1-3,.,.,CASSQSTGGNTIYF,TGTGCCAGCAGCCAATCGACGGGGGGAAACACCATATATTTT
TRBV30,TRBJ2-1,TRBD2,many,CAWRTGGPHNEQFF,TGTGCCTGGAGGACGGGAGGGCCCCACAATGAGCAGTTCTTC
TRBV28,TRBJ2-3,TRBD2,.,CASRKPRLAGGPKTDTQYF,TGTGCCAGCAGAAAACCCCGACTAGCGGGAGGGCCGAAGACAGATACGCAGTATTTT
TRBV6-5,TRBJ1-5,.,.,CASSYSYNQPQHF,TGTGCCAGCAGTTACTCCTACAATCAGCCCCAGCATTTT
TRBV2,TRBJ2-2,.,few,CASSEGRGLRTTRELFF,TGTGCCAGCAGTGAAGGTCGGGGTCTTAGAACTACAAGGGAGCTGTTTTTT
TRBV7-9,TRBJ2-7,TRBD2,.,CASSSSGTIYEQYF,TGTGCCAGCAGCTCTAGCGGGACGATTTACGAGCAGTACTTC
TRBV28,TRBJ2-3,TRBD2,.,CASIDRGLVKDTQYF,TGTGCCAGCATCGATAGGGGACTAGTGAAAGATACGCAGTATTTT
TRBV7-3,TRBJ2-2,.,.,CASSLFQGHTGELFF,TGTGCCAGCAGCTTATTCCAGGGCCACACCGGGGAGCTGTTTTTT
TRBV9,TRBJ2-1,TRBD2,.,CASSVAGGLYNEQFF,TGTGCCAGCAGCGTAGCGGGAGGGCTGTACAATGAGCAGTTCTTC
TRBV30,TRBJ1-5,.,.,CAWSLGPSNQPQHF,TGTGCCTGGAGTCTAGGCCCGAGCAATCAGCCCCAGCATTTT
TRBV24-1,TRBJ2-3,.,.,CATSDSTRIDTQYF,TGTGCCACCAGTGACTCCACAAGAATAGATACGCAGTATTTT
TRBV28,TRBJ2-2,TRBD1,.,CASSFGQGVRGTGELFF,TGTGCCAGCAGTTTCGGACAGGGGGTTCGAGGCACCGGGGAGCTGTTTTTT
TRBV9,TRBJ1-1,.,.,CASSVGQWNTEAFF,TGTGCCAGCAGCGTAGGACAGTGGAACACTGAAGCTTTCTTT
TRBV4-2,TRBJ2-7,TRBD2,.,CASSRSGLAASSYEQYF,TGTGCCAGCAGCCGGAGCGGACTAGCGGCATCCTCCTACGAGCAGTACTTC
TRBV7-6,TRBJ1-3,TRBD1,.,CASSLTLGQGSLNTIYF,TGTGCCAGCAGCTTAACCCTAGGACAGGGATCTCTGAACACCATATATTTT
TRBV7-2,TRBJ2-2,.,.,CASSLVASGTGELFF,TGTGCCAGCAGCTTAGTAGCCAGTGGCACCGGGGAGCTGTTTTTT
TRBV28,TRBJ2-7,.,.,CASRSTTEQYF,TGTGCCAGCAGAAGTACTACCGAGCAGTACTTC
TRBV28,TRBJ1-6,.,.,CASSHREPWSPLHF,TGTGCCAGCAGCCACAGGGAACCCTGGTCACCCCTCCACTTT